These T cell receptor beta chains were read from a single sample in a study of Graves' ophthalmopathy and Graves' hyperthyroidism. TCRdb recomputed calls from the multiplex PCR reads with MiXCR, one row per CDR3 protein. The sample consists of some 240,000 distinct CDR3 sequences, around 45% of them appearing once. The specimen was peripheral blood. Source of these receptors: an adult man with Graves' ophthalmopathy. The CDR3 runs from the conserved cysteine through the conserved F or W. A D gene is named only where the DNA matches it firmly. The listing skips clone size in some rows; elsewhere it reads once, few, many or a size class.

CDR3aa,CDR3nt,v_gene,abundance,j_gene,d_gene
CASSPNTRGEAFF,TGTGCCAGCAGCCCTAATACCCGGGGGGAAGCTTTCTTT,TRBV14,-,TRBJ1-1,-
CALTGTRYEQYF,TGTGCCCTCACCGGGACTCGCTACGAGCAGTACTTC,TRBV15,few,TRBJ2-7,-
CAGIPGQDNYYGYTF,TGTGCCGGGATACCGGGACAGGACAATTACTATGGCTACACCTTC,TRBV7-9,-,TRBJ1-2,TRBD1
CAITTTETTEAFF,TGTGCCATCACCACCACCGAGACCACTGAAGCTTTCTTT,TRBV10-3,few,TRBJ1-1,-
CASSLKQGKNSPLHF,TGTGCCAGCAGCTTAAAACAGGGAAAGAATTCACCCCTCCACTTT,TRBV7-9,-,TRBJ1-6,-
CSASSGHLSGANVLTF,TGCAGTGCTAGTTCAGGCCACCTCTCTGGGGCCAACGTCCTGACTTTC,TRBV20-1,-,TRBJ2-6,-
CASSLSGSWASKLSF,TGTGCCAGCAGCTTATCGGGATCCTGGGCCTCGAAACTGTCTTTT,TRBV7-9,-,TRBJ1-4,-
CASSPSTGSTEAFF,TGTGCCAGCAGCCCATCGACAGGGAGCACTGAAGCTTTCTTT,TRBV7-8,-,TRBJ1-1,TRBD1
CASSYASGANVLTF,TGTGCCAGCAGTTACGCCTCTGGGGCCAACGTCCTGACTTTC,TRBV6-6,few,TRBJ2-6,-
CASSYSEPISYGYTF,TGTGCCAGCAGTTACTCCGAACCAATCAGCTATGGCTACACCTTC,TRBV6-4,few,TRBJ1-2,-
CASGGQADSNQPQHF,TGTGCTAGTGGTGGACAGGCGGATAGCAATCAGCCCCAGCATTTT,TRBV12-3/TRBV12-4,-,TRBJ1-5,TRBD1
CATWDSSNTGELFF,TGTGCCACGTGGGACAGCTCGAACACCGGGGAGCTGTTTTTT,TRBV10-3,few,TRBJ2-2,TRBD1
CASSQDMNTEAFF,TGTGCCAGCAGCCAGGACATGAACACTGAAGCTTTCTTT,TRBV7-9,few,TRBJ1-1,-
CASSPSGATRETQYF,TGTGCCAGCAGCCCTAGCGGGGCCACGAGAGAGACCCAGTACTTC,TRBV2,many,TRBJ2-5,TRBD2